These T cell receptor beta chains were read from a single sample in a study of T cells after yellow fever vaccination. One entry per CDR3 protein, called by TCRdb with MiXCR from the 5' RACE reads. Of 610,000 or so distinct CDR3 sequences in the sample, about 12% were seen once. The sample in question was PBMCs, obtained on the day of the yellow fever booster vaccination. All receptors come from a man aged 30 to 45 who received the YFV17D yellow fever vaccine. CDR3s include the opening cysteine and the closing phenylalanine or tryptophan. The D gene is left open where the match is weak. Size is omitted from some rows. Given values are once, few, many or a class for expanded clones.

j_call clone_size d_call v_call cdr3_nt cdr3_aa
TRBJ2-3 many TRBD2 TRBV7-7 TGTGCCAGCAGCTTACGTTATGGACAGGCCTTTAGCGGGAGGAGTGGAGCAGATACGCAGTATTTT CASSLRYGQAFSGRSGADTQYF
TRBJ2-1 few . TRBV5-5 TGTGCCAGCAGCTTGGCTGCTAGCCTCAACAATGAGCAGTTCTTC CASSLAASLNNEQFF
TRBJ2-4 . . TRBV30 TGTGCCTGGAGTACCCACGGGTCTGAGTACTTC CAWSTHGSEYF
TRBJ2-1 many TRBD1 TRBV29-1 TGCAGCGTTGCGGGACAGGGCCTTATTAGTGGCTTCTTC CSVAGQGLISGFF
TRBJ2-7 few . TRBV5-5 TGTGCCAGCAGCCGTGAGCCTGAGAACTCCTACGAGCAGTACTTC CASSREPENSYEQYF
TRBJ2-7 . . TRBV7-2 TGTGCCAGCAGCTCAACTTCCCAGGAGCAGTACTTC CASSSTSQEQYF
TRBJ2-3 . . TRBV5-6 TGTGCCAGCAGCGTGGTACGGGACATTGGGGCAGATACGCAGTATTTT CASSVVRDIGADTQYF
TRBJ2-2 many . TRBV5-4 TGTGCCAGCAGCTTGGAGGCGGGACAGGAGCTGTTTTTT CASSLEAGQELFF
TRBJ2-7 . . TRBV27 TGTGCCAGCAGTTTATCCTGGCGGACCGAGCAGTACTTC CASSLSWRTEQYF
TRBJ1-2 . . TRBV7-2 TGTGCCAGCACACCAGCATCAGAGAGCTATGGCTACACCTTC CASTPASESYGYTF
TRBJ2-3 few . TRBV7-2 TGTGCCAGCAGCTTAGGGCGGGTGCGAACAGATACGCAGTATTTT CASSLGRVRTDTQYF
TRBJ2-1 . . TRBV10-3 TGTGCCATCAGTGACCCTAGGACCTACAATGAGCAGTTCTTC CAISDPRTYNEQFF
TRBJ2-7 . . TRBV7-9 TGTGCCAGCAGCCTCCTCCGGGCCCCCAACTACGAGCAGTACTTC CASSLLRAPNYEQYF
TRBJ1-5 few TRBD1 TRBV19 TGTGCCACCGAGGGTCGGGGACAGGGGAATCAGCCCCAGCATTTT CATEGRGQGNQPQHF
TRBJ1-4 few . TRBV20-1 TGCAGTGCCCGGGAATATGGCGAAAAACTGTTTTTT CSAREYGEKLFF
TRBJ1-5 many . TRBV20-1 TGCAGTGCTAGTGCCGTTAATAGCAATCAGCCCCAGCATTTT CSASAVNSNQPQHF
TRBJ2-7 . . TRBV19 TGTGCCAGTAGTACCGGCCCGGGAAGAGACTACGAGCAGTACTTC CASSTGPGRDYEQYF
TRBJ2-6 few . TRBV20-1 TGCAGTGCCACCCCGACCTCTGGGGCCAACGTCCTGACTTTC CSATPTSGANVLTF
TRBJ2-1 few . TRBV4-1 TGCGCCAGCAGCCCTCCGAATTACAATGAGCAGTTCTTC CASSPPNYNEQFF
TRBJ1-1 few TRBD1 TRBV12-3/TRBV12-4 TGTGCCAGCAGTAAACAGGGGCCTTACACTGAAGCTTTCTTT CASSKQGPYTEAFF
TRBJ2-1 many TRBD2 TRBV28 TGTGCCAGCCTTTCTTCGGGGCTAGCGGCCAATGAGCAGTTCTTC CASLSSGLAANEQFF
TRBJ1-1 few TRBD1 TRBV6-5 TGTGCCAGCAGTCGACAGGGTATGAACACTGAAGCTTTCTTT CASSRQGMNTEAFF
TRBJ1-2 . TRBD1 TRBV2 TGTGCCATTGGGACAGGCAGCTATGGCTACACCTTC CAIGTGSYGYTF
TRBJ2-7 few TRBD1 TRBV12-3/TRBV12-4 TGTGCCAGCAGTCGGACAGGGGAAGGCGAGCAGTACTTC CASSRTGEGEQYF
TRBJ2-2 few TRBD1 TRBV28 TGTGCCAGCAGGGGACAGTCGAACACCGGGGAGCTGTTTTTT CASRGQSNTGELFF
TRBJ2-5 few . TRBV7-9 TGTGCCAGCAGCACAGGGACGTTCGACAGAAGTGTCGAGACCCAGTACTTC CASSTGTFDRSVETQYF
TRBJ2-5 . . TRBV6-2/TRBV6-3 TGTGCCAGCAGTTACTCGTGGCAGCCTTTCGAGACCCAGTACTTC CASSYSWQPFETQYF
TRBJ1-5 few TRBD1 TRBV3-1 TGTGCCAGCAGCCGAGGACAGGGCGGCCAGCCCCAGCATTTT CASSRGQGGQPQHF
TRBJ2-7 . . TRBV7-6 TGTGCCAGCAGCTTAAATACAGGGTACGAGCAGTACTTC CASSLNTGYEQYF
TRBJ2-5 . TRBD2 TRBV28 TGTGCCAGCAGTCCCGGGGGACTAGCCAAAGAGACCCAGTACTTC CASSPGGLAKETQYF
TRBJ1-5 few . TRBV19 TGTGCCAGTAGAGCCCCGACAGGCGGCAATCAGCCCCAGCATTTT CASRAPTGGNQPQHF
TRBJ2-7 . . TRBV5-1 TGCGCCAGCAGCTTTAGGGGGGCCCCCTACGAGCAGTACTTC CASSFRGAPYEQYF
TRBJ2-7 . . TRBV5-4 TGTGCCAGCAGCCTGGGAGGTGGGGCGGGTCGCGAGCAGTACTTC CASSLGGGAGREQYF
TRBJ2-5 . . TRBV7-8 TGTGCCAGCAGCTTTAGTTGGGCCGGGGAGACCCAGTACTTC CASSFSWAGETQYF
TRBJ2-2 . . TRBV27 TGTGCCAGCAGGCCCTTGGCGGGCAGGGTCGGTCACACCGGGGAGCTGTTTTTT CASRPLAGRVGHTGELFF
TRBJ2-2 few TRBD2 TRBV4-2 TGTGCCAGCAGCCGCCCCGGGACTAGACCCGAAGGGGGTAATGCGAACACCGGGGAGCTGTTTTTT CASSRPGTRPEGGNANTGELFF
TRBJ2-3 . . TRBV5-1 TGCGCCAGCAGCTTGGGGAACAAGATAGTCCGGGATACGCAGTATTTT CASSLGNKIVRDTQYF
TRBJ2-3 . . TRBV9 TGTGCCAGCAGCGTAGCATCTAGCACAGATACGCAGTATTTT CASSVASSTDTQYF
TRBJ2-1 . TRBD2 TRBV7-2 TGTGCCAGCAGGCCCGGGAGGGCCGTTCAGCATGAGCAGTTCTTC CASRPGRAVQHEQFF
TRBJ1-1 few TRBD1 TRBV15 TGTGCCACCAGCCTTGACAGGGGCGGGACTGAAGCTTTCTTT CATSLDRGGTEAFF
TRBJ1-1 . TRBD1 TRBV9 TGTGCCAGCAGCCTCGAGGGGACAGGATTTGAAGCTTTCTTT CASSLEGTGFEAFF
TRBJ1-5 few TRBD1 TRBV20-1 TGCAGTGTAAAAAACCAGGGGGCCCAGCATTTT CSVKNQGAQHF
TRBJ2-7 few TRBD1 TRBV4-3 TGCGCCAGCAGCCAAGATAGGACAGGGTTATACGAGCAGTACTTC CASSQDRTGLYEQYF
TRBJ2-1 . . TRBV24-1 TGTGCCACCTCTCTAGGGTCGAGCTCCTACAATGAGCAGTTCTTC CATSLGSSSYNEQFF
TRBJ2-5 . TRBD1 TRBV10-1 TGCGCCAGCAGTACGGGACAGGACCATCGGACCCAGTACTTC CASSTGQDHRTQYF
TRBJ2-5 few . TRBV7-2 TGTGCCAGCAGCTTAGTGTCCTCCCAAGAGACCCAGTACTTC CASSLVSSQETQYF
TRBJ1-4 . . TRBV6-1 TGTGCCAGCAGAAGGACCGGGGAGGAAAAACTGTTTTTT CASRRTGEEKLFF
TRBJ1-4 many . TRBV5-1 TGCGCCAGCAGCCCGGGACACGCTGATGAAAAACTGTTTTTT CASSPGHADEKLFF
TRBJ2-7 few TRBD2 TRBV6-5 TGTGCCAGCAGAGGAACAGCGGGGGCCGGGGAGCAGTACTTC CASRGTAGAGEQYF
TRBJ1-2 many . TRBV5-1 TGCGCCAGCAGTGGTGGTATCGGCTATGGCTACACCTTC CASSGGIGYGYTF
TRBJ2-7 few . TRBV5-1 TGCGCCAGCAGCTTAGGAATGGATTTCGGCGAGCAGTACTTC CASSLGMDFGEQYF
TRBJ2-5 . . TRBV7-9 TGTGCCAGCAGCTTTTCCGGGACACCTTACCAAGAGACCCAGTACTTC CASSFSGTPYQETQYF
TRBJ2-1 few TRBD2 TRBV6-2/TRBV6-3 TGTGCCAGCAGAGAGCCCCCGGGGACTAGCGCCGTCAAGCAGTTCTTC CASREPPGTSAVKQFF
TRBJ2-7 . . TRBV9 TGTGCCAGCAGCGTGAGCGAGTCCTACGAGCAGTACTTC CASSVSESYEQYF
TRBJ2-7 . . TRBV28 TGTGCCAGCAGTTTACGCCAGGCAGTGCAGTACTTC CASSLRQAVQYF